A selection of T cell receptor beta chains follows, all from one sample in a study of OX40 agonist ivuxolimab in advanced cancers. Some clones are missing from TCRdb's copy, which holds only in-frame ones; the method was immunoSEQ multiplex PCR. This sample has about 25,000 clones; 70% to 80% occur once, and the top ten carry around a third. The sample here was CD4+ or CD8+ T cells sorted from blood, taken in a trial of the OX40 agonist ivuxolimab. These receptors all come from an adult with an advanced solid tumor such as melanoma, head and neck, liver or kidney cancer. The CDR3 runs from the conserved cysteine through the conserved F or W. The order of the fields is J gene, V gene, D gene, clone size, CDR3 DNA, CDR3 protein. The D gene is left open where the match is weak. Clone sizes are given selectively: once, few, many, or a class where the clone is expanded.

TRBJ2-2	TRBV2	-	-	TGTGCCAGCATCCCTTTGAGGGGCGAAACGAACACCGGGGAGCTGTTTTTT	CASIPLRGETNTGELFF
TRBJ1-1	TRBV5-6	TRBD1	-	TGTGCCAGCAGCTTGGTGGCAGGGGGCTTTGTCACTGAAGCTTTCTTT	CASSLVAGGFVTEAFF
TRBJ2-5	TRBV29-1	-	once	TGCAGCGTTGATGTAGGGGACTACCAAGAGACCCAGTACTTC	CSVDVGDYQETQYF
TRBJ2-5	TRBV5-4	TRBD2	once	TGTGCCAGCAGCGAACTAGCGGGAGGTGGAGAGACCCAGTACTTC	CASSELAGGGETQYF
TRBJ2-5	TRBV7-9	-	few	TGTGCCAGCAGCTTAGTAGAGGGGCCCCGGGGGGAGACCCAGTACTTC	CASSLVEGPRGETQYF
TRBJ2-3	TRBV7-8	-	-	TGTGCCAGCAGCTCGGACAGACCCACAGATACGCAGTATTTT	CASSSDRPTDTQYF
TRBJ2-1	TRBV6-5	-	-	TGTGCCAGCAGTTACAACCGGGATAATGAGCAGTTCTTC	CASSYNRDNEQFF
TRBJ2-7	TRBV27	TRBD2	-	TGTGCCAGCAGTTTAAGGTCTAGCGGGTACTCCTACGAGCAGTACTTC	CASSLRSSGYSYEQYF
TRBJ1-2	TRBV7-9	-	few	TGTGCCAGCAGCTTGCCCAGGGGACATTGTGGCTACACCTTC	CASSLPRGHCGYTF
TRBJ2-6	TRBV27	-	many	TGTGCCAGCAGTTTAGGGGTTTCTGGGGCCAACGTCCTGACTTTC	CASSLGVSGANVLTF
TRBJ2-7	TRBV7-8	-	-	TGTGCCAGCAGCTTGGCCGGGAGTCTAACCTACGAGCAGTACTTC	CASSLAGSLTYEQYF
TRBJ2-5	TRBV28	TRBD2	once	TGTGCCAGCAGTTCGGGACTAGCGGGAGCCGAGACCCAGTACTTC	CASSSGLAGAETQYF
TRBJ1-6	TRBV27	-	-	TGTGCCAGCAGTTTCACCGGGCCCAGGCCCTTCTCCTATAATTCACCCCTCCACTTT	CASSFTGPRPFSYNSPLHF
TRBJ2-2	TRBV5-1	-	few	TGCGCCAGCAGCTGGGAGACGGAAATCCCCACCGGGGAGCTGTTTTTT	CASSWETEIPTGELFF
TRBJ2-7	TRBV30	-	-	TGTGCCTGGGAGTCGGCGTCCCCCGAGCAGTACTTC	CAWESASPEQYF
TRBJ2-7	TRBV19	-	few	TGTGCCAGTACCCTCACAATTGCATCCTACGAGCAGTACTTC	CASTLTIASYEQYF
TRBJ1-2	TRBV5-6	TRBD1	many	TGTGCCAGCAGCCGGGACAGGCGAACGTACTATGGCTACACCTTC	CASSRDRRTYYGYTF
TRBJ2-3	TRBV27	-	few	TGTGCCAGCAGTTTTCAGGTATCATTTGGAGCAGATACGCAGTATTTT	CASSFQVSFGADTQYF
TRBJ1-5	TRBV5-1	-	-	TGCGCCAGCAGCTTGGATAGCAGGAATAGCAATCAGCCCCAGCATTTT	CASSLDSRNSNQPQHF
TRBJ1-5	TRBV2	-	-	TGTGCCAGCAGTGACTTTAGCAATCAGCCCCAGCATTTT	CASSDFSNQPQHF
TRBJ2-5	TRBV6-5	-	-	TGTGCCAGCAGTTATGGCATACAAGAGACCCAGTACTTC	CASSYGIQETQYF
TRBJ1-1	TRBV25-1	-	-	TGTGCCAGCCAGCGGGGCACTGAAGCTTTCTTT	CASQRGTEAFF
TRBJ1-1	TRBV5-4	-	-	TGTGCCAGCAGGGGGGACGTCCCTGGAGCTTTCTTT	CASRGDVPGAFF
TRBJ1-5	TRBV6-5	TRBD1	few	TGTGCCAGCAGTTACTCGACAGGGTATGGGCAGCCCCAGCATTTT	CASSYSTGYGQPQHF
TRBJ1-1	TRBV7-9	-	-	TGTGCCAGCAGCTTATGGACTGAAGCTTTCTTT	CASSLWTEAFF
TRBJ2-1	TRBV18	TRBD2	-	TGTGCCAGCTCAGCCTCAGCGGGGGGGCTGGATGAGCAGTTCTTC	CASSASAGGLDEQFF
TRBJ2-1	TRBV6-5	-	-	TGTGCCAGCAGTTTTGGTGGATTCAGTGAGCAGTTCTTC	CASSFGGFSEQFF
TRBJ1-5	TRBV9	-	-	TGTGCCAGCAGCGTAGGACAGAACAATCAGCCCCAGCATTTT	CASSVGQNNQPQHF
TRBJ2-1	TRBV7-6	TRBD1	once	TGTGCCAGCAGCTTCGGACAGGGCTATGAGCAGTTCTTC	CASSFGQGYEQFF
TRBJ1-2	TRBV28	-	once	TGTGCCAGCAGTACCCGGGTCCAGGGAGATGGCTACACCTTC	CASSTRVQGDGYTF
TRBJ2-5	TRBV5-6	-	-	TGTGCCAGCAGAGGATGGGGATTCCAAGAGACCCAGTACTTC	CASRGWGFQETQYF
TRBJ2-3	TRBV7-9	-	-	TGTGCCAGCAGCTTAGGGGACCTCACAGATACGCAGTATTTT	CASSLGDLTDTQYF
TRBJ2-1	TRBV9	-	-	TGTGCCAGCGGCAGGGGCAGCTCCTACAATGAGCAGTTCTTC	CASGRGSSYNEQFF
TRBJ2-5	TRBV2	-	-	TGTGCCAGCAGGCCGGTGATAGAAGAGACCCAGTACTTC	CASRPVIEETQYF
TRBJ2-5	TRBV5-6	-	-	TGTGCCAGCAGCTTGGTGACGGGCCAAGAGACCCAGTACTTC	CASSLVTGQETQYF
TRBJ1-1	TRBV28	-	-	TGTGCCAGCAGTTTAGGGCTGAACACTGAAGCTTTCTTT	CASSLGLNTEAFF
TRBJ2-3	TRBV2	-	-	TGTGCCAGCCCGGCAAGGGAAGTCGCAGATACGCAGTATTTT	CASPAREVADTQYF
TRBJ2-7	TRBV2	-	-	TGTGCCAGCACCCCCTGGGAGAACTACGAGCAGTACTTC	CASTPWENYEQYF
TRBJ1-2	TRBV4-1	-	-	TGCGCCAGCAGCCAAGACGGGGAATATGGCTACACCTTC	CASSQDGEYGYTF
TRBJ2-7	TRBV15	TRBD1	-	TGTGCCACCAGCAGAGTCCCCGGGACAGGGGTCTACGAGCAGTACTTC	CATSRVPGTGVYEQYF
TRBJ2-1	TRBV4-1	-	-	TGCGCCAGCAGCCAATCTGCAGGCAGATACAATGAGCAGTTCTTC	CASSQSAGRYNEQFF
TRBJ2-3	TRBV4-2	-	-	TGTGCCAGCAGCCAAGATGATTTCGAGCAGGATACGCAGTATTTT	CASSQDDFEQDTQYF
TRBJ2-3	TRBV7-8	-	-	TGTGCCAGCAGCTTACCGGAAGGAGGGCGGAGCCGCACAGATACGCAGTATTTT	CASSLPEGGRSRTDTQYF
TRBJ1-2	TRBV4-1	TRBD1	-	TGCGCCAGCAGCCAAGATAGCCCCGACACAGGGGGAAACGGCTACACCTTC	CASSQDSPDTGGNGYTF
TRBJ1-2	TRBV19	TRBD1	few	TGTGCCAGTAGTATACGAACAGGGGTCGTTGTCGGCTACACCTTC	CASSIRTGVVVGYTF